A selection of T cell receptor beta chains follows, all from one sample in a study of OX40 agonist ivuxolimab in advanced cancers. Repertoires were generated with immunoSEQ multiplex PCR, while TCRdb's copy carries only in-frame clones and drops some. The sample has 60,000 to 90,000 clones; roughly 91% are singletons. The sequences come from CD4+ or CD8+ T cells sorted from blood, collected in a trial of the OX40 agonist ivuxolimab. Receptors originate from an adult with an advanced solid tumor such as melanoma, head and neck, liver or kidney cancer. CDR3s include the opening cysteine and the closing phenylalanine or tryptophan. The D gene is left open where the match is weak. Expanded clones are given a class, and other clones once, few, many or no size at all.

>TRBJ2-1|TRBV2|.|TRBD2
CASSESRGGTNEQFF
TGTGCCAGCAGTGAATCGCGGGGGGGTACGAATGAGCAGTTCTTC
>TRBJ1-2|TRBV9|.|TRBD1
CASSAGQGPYGYTF
TGTGCCAGCAGCGCAGGACAGGGGCCCTATGGCTACACCTTC
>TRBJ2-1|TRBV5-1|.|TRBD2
CASSRLGGLAGNEQFF
TGCGCCAGCAGCCGACTAGGTGGACTAGCCGGCAATGAGCAGTTCTTC
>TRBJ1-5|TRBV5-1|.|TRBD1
CASSPGQGGQPQHF
TGCGCCAGCAGCCCGGGACAGGGGGGACAGCCCCAGCATTTT
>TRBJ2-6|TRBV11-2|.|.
CASSLDRAGANVLTF
TGTGCCAGCAGCTTAGATCGGGCTGGGGCCAACGTCCTGACTTTC
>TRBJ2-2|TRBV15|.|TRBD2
CATSRVTSGSQRGELFF
TGTGCCACCAGCAGAGTAACTAGCGGGAGTCAGAGGGGGGAGCTGTTTTTT
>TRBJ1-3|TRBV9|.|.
CASSPTVGSSGNTIYF
TGTGCCAGCAGCCCCACCGTGGGCAGCTCTGGAAACACCATATATTTT
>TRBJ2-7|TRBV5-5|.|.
CASSLRDLGAYEQYF
TGTGCCAGCAGCTTGAGGGACCTAGGGGCCTACGAGCAGTACTTC
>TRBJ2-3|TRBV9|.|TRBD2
CASSVGGSGGLTDTQYF
TGTGCCAGCAGCGTAGGTGGTAGCGGGGGGCTCACAGATACGCAGTATTTT
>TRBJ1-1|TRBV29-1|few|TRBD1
CSVRTGGLSTEAFF
TGCAGCGTACGGACAGGGGGCTTGTCGACTGAAGCTTTCTTT
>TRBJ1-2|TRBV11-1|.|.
CASSFRDYGYTF
TGTGCCAGCAGCTTCCGCGACTATGGCTACACCTTC
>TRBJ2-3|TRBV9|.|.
CASSVVGWTTDTQYF
TGTGCCAGCAGCGTAGTTGGGTGGACCACAGATACGCAGTATTTT
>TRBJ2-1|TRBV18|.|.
CASSPNLLVTGTVNEQFF
TGTGCCAGCTCACCAAATCTTCTCGTAACGGGGACGGTGAATGAGCAGTTCTTC
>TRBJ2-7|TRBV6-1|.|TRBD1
CAAETGQRYEQYF
TGTGCCGCCGAGACGGGACAGAGATACGAGCAGTACTTC
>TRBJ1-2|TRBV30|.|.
CARRGSNYGYTF
TGCGCGAGAAGGGGATCGAACTATGGCTACACCTTC
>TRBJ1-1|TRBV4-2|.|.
CASSQLGGGTEAFF
TGTGCCAGCAGCCAATTAGGGGGGGGAACTGAAGCTTTCTTT